This T cell receptor (beta chain) was sequenced during a study of shared clonotypes between healthy human individuals. Study information: A couple of women and a few men aged 18 to 49 served as donors.

The material for each subset, its genomic DNA, was split evenly across several immunoSEQ plates. The replicate PCRs on unsorted PBMC were given about 0.3 ug DNA, which is around 31,000 T cell genomes. The table came from immunoSEQ multiplex PCR; TCRdb's copy has only in-frame clones and leaves some out. There are about 560,000 clones in the sample; around 78% occur only once, and more than 10% lies in the top ten. Between the trimmed V and J ends, which lost 7 bases and 0 bases, there was a span of 8 bases. The CDR3 spans 13 residues. The germline CDR1 and CDR2 sequences are LNHDA and SQIVND (reference sequence).

Sequencing used PBMCs. The receptor was isolated from a middle-aged woman in good health. Some clones in this sample may be carry-over from other donors' samples. The rearrangement uses TRBV19 and TRBJ2-3, with unresolved D. The CDR3 region is CASNRASTDTQYF. CDR3 DNA sequence: TGTGCCAGTAATCGGGCTAGCACAGATACGCAGTATTTT.